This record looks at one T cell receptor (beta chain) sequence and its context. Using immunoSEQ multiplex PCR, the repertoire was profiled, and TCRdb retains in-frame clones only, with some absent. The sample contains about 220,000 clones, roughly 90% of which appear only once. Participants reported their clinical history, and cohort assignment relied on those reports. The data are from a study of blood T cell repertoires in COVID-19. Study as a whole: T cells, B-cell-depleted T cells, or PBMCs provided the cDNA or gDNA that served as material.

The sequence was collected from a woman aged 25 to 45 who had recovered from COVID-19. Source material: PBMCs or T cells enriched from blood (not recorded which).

The CDR3 is CASSLGGQGHEQYF. The CDR3 DNA is TGTGCCAGCAGCTTGGGGGGACAGGGCCACGAGCAGTACTTC. This sequence joins TRBV5-4 and TRBJ2-7, with 9 bases that match TRBD1. CDR3 size: 14 residues. The ends lost 0 bases at V and 5 bases at J; junction bases unmatched: 3. Germline V gene sequence: CDR1 SGHNT, CDR2 YYREEE (reference sequence).